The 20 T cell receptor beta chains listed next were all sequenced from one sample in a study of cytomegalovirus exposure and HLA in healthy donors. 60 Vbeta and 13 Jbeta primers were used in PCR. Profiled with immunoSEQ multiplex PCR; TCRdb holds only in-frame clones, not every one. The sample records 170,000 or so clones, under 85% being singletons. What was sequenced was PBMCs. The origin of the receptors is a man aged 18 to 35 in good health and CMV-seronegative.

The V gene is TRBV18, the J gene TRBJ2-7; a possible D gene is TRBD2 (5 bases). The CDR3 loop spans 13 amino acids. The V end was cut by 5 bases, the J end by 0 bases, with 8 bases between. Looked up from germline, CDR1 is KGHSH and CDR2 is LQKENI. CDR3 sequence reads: CASSIGSSYEQYF. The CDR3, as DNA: TGTGCCAGCTCAATAGGGAGCTCCTACGAGCAGTACTTC.

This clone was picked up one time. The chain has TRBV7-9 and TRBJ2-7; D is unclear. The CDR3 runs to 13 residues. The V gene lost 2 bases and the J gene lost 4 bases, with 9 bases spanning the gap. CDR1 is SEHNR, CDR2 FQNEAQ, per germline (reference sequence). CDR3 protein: CASSLSSAYEQYF. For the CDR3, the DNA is TGTGCCAGCAGCTTATCTAGTGCATACGAGCAGTACTTC.

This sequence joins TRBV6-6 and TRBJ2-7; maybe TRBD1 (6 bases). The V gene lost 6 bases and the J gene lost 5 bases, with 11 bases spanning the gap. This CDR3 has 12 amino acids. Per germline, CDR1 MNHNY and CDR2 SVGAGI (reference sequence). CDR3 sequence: CASRTGPDEQYF. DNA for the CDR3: TGTGCCAGCAGAACAGGGCCCGACGAGCAGTACTTC.

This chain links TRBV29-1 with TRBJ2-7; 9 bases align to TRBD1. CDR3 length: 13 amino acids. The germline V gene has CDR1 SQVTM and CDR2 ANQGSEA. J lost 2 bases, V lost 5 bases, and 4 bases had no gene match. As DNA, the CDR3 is TGCAGCGTTCATGGGACAGGGACCTACGAGCAGTACTTC. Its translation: CSVHGTGTYEQYF.

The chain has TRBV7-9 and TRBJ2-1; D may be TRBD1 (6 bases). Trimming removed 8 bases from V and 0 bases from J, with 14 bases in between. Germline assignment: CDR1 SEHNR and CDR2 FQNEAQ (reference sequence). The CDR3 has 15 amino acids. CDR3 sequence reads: CASCRGPSSYNEQFF. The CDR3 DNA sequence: TGTGCCAGCTGCAGGGGTCCCAGCTCCTACAATGAGCAGTTCTTC. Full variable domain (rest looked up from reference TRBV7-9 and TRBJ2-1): DTGVSQNPRHKITKRGQNVTFRCDPISEHNRLYWYRQTLGQGPEFLTYFQNEAQLEKSRLLSDRFSAERPKGSFSTLEIQRTEQGDSAMYLCASCRGPSSYNEQFFGPGTRLTVL.

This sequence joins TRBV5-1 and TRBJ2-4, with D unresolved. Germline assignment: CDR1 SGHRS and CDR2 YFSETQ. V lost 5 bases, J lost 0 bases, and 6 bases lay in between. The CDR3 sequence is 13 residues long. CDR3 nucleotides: TGCGCCAGCAGGTCCCTAGCCAAAAACATTCAGTACTTC. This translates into CASRSLAKNIQYF.

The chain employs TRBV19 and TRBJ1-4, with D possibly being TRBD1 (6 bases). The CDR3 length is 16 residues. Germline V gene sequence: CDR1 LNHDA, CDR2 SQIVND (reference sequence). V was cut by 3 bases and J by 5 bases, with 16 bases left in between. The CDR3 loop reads CASSMWGRGRNEKLFF. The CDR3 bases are TGTGCCAGTAGTATGTGGGGCAGGGGTCGAAATGAAAAACTGTTTTTT.

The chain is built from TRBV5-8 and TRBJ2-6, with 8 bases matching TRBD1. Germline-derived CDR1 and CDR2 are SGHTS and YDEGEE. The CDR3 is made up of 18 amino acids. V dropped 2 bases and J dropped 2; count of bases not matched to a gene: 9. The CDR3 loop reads CASSFEAGGVPGANVLTF. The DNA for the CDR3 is TGTGCCAGCAGCTTTGAAGCAGGGGGCGTCCCTGGGGCCAACGTCCTGACTTTC.

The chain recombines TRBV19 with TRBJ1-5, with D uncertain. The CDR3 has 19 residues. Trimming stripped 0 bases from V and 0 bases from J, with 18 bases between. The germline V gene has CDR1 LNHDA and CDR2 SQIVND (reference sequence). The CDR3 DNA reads TGTGCCAGTAGTATAGATCTATTTGCAGGCTTTTATAGCAATCAGCCCCAGCATTTT. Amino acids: CASSIDLFAGFYSNQPQHF. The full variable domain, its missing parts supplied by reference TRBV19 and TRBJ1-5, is DGGITQSPKYLFRKEGQNVTLSCEQNLNHDAMYWYRQDPGQGLRLIYYSQIVNDFQKGDIAEGYSVSREKKESFPLTVTSAQKNPTAFYLCASSIDLFAGFYSNQPQHFGDGTRLSIL.

The CDR3 region is CAISDERETYNEQFF. The CDR3 region has the DNA TGTGCCATCAGTGACGAGCGGGAAACCTACAATGAGCAGTTCTTC. The chain combines TRBV10-3 with TRBJ2-1; 7 positions agree with TRBD2. The length of the CDR3 is 15 residues. With 3 bases clipped from V and 2 bases from J, the junction kept 4 bases outside the gene matches. From germline, CDR1 is ENHRY and CDR2 SYGVKD.

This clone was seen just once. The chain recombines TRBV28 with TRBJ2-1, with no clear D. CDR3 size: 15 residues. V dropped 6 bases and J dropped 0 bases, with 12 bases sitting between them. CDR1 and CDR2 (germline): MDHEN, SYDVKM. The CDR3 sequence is CASSPTTISYNEQFF. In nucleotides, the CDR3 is TGTGCCAGCAGCCCCACAACAATCTCCTACAATGAGCAGTTCTTC.

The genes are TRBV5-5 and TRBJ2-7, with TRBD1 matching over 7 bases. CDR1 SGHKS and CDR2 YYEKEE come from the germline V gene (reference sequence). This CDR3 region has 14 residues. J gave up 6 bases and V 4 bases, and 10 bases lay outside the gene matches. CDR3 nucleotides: TGTGCCAGCAGCCCCCGACAGGGACCCCTCGAGCAGTACTTC. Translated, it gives CASSPRQGPLEQYF. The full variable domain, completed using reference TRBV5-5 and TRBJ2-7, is DAGVTQSPTHLIKTRGQQVTLRCSPISGHKSVSWYQQVLGQGPQFIFQYYEKEERGRGNFPDRFSARQFPNYSSELNVNALLLGDSALYLCASSPRQGPLEQYFGPGTRLTVT.

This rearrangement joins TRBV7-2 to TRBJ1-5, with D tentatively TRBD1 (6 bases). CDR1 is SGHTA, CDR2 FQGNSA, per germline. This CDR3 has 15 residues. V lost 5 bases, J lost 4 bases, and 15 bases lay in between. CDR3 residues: CASSPSGQGNQPQHF. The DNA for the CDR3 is TGTGCCAGCAGCCCCTCGGGACAAGGGAATCAGCCCCAGCATTTT.

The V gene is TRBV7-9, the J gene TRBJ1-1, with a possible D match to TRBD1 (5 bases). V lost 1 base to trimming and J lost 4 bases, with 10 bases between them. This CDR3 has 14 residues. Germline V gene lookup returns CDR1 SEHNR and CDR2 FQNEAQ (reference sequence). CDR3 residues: CASSLEVGGTEAFF. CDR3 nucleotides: TGTGCCAGCAGCTTAGAGGTCGGGGGCACTGAAGCTTTCTTT.

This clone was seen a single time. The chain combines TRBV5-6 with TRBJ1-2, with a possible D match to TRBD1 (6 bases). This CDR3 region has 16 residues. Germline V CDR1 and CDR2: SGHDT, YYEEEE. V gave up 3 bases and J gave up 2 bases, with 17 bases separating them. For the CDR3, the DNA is TGTGCCAGCAGCTCGCGGCGGGGGGGCCCAAACTATGGCTACACCTTC. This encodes CASSSRRGGPNYGYTF.

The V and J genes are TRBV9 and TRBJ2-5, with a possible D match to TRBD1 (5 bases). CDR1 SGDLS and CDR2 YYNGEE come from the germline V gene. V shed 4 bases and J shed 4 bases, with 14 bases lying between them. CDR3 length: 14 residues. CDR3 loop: CASSPKGKVETQYF. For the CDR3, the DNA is TGTGCCAGCAGCCCTAAGGGGAAGGTAGAGACCCAGTACTTC. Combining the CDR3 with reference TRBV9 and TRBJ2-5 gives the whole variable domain DSGVTQTPKHLITATGQRVTLRCSPRSGDLSVYWYQQSLDQGLQFLIQYYNGEERAKGNILERFSAQQFPDLHSELNLSSLELGDSALYFCASSPKGKVETQYFGPGTRLLVL.

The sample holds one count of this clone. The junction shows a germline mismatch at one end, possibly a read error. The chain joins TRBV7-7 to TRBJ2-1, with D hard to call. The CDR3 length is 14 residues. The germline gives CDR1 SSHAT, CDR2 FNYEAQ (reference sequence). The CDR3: CASSSSTPPTEQFF. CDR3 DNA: TGTGCTAGCAGCTCGTCTACCCCGCCTACTGAGCAGTTCTTC. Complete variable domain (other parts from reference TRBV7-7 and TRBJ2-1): GAGVSQSPRYKVTKRGQDVTLRCDPISSHATLYWYQQALGQGPEFLTYFNYEAQPDKSGLPSDRFSAERPEGSISTLTIQRTEQRDSAMYRCASSSSTPPTEQFFGPGTRLTVL.

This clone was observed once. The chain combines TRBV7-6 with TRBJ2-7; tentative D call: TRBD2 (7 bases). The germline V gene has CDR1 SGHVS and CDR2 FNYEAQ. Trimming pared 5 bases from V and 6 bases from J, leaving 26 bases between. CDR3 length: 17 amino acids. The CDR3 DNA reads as TGTGCCAGCAGCCCGGGGGTGACTCCAAGGGGGGGACTCGAGCAGTACTTC. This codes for CASSPGVTPRGGLEQYF.

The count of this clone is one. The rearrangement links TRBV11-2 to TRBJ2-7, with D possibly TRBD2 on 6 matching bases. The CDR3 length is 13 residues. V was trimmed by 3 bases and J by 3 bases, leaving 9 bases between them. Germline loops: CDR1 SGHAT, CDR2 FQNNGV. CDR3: CASSFWGVYEQYF. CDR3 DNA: TGTGCCAGCAGCTTTTGGGGGGTCTACGAGCAGTACTTC.

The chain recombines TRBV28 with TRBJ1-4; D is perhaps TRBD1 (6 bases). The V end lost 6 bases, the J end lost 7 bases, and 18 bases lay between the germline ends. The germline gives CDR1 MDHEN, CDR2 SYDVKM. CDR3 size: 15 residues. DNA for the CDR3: TGTGCCAGCAGAGCGGACCCAGGGGCCCCTGAAAAACTGTTTTTT. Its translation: CASRADPGAPEKLFF.